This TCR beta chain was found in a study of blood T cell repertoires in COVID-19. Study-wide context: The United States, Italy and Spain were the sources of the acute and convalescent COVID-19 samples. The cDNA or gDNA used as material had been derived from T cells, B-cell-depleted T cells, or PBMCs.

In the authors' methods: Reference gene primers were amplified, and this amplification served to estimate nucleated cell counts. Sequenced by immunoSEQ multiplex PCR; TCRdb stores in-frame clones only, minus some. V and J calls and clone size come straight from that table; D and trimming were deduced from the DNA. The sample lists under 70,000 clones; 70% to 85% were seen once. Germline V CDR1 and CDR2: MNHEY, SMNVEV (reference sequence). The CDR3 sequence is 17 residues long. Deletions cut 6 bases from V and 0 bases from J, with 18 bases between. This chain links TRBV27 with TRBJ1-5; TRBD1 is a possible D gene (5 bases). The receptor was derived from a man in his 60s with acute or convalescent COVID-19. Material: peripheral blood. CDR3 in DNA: TGTGCCAGCAGCTTCATAGGGCAGGGTTATAGCAATCAGCCCCAGCATTTT. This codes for CASSFIGQGYSNQPQHF.